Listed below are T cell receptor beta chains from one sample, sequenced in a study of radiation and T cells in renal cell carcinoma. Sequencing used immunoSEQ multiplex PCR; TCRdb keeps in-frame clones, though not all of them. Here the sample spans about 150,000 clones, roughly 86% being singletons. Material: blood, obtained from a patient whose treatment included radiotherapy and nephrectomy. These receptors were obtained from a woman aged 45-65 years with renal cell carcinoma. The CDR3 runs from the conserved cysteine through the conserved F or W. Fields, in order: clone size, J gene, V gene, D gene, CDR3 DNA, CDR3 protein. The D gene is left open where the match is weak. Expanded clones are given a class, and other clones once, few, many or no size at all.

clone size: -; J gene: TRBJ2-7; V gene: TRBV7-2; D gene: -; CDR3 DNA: TGTGCCAGCAGCCTCCAGGGGTACGAGCAGTACTTC; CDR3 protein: CASSLQGYEQYF
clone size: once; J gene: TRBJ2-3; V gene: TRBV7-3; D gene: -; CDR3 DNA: TGTGCCAGCAGCGGCCAGGGTCCGGGGATGGATACGCAGTATTTT; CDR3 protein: CASSGQGPGMDTQYF
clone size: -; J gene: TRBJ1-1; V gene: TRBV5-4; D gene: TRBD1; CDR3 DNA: TGTGCCAGCAGTTTGGGACAGGGGGTAACAACTAAAGCTTTCTTT; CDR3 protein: CASSLGQGVTTKAFF
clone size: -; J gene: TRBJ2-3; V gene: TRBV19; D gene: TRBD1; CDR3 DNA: TGTGCCAGTAGTATAGATTCGGGACAGGGGCAGGCAGATACGCAGTATTTT; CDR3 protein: CASSIDSGQGQADTQYF
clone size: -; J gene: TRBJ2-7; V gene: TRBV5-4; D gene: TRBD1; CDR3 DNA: TGTGCCAGCAGCTGGGGACAGGGGAAAGAGCAGTACTTC; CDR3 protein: CASSWGQGKEQYF
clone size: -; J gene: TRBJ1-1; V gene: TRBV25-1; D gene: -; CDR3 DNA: TGTGCCAGCAGTGAAAGGAGAGCCACTGAAGCTTTCTTT; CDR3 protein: CASSERRATEAFF
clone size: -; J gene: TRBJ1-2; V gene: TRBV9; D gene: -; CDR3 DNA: TGTGCCAGCAGCACGGGGCAGCGAAACGTTAAAGGGGACTATGGCTACACCTTC; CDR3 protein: CASSTGQRNVKGDYGYTF
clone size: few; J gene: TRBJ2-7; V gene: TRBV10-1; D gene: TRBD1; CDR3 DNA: TGCGCCAGCAGTGAGTCCTGGGACAGGGGAATCTCCTACGAGCAGTACTTC; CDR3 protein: CASSESWDRGISYEQYF
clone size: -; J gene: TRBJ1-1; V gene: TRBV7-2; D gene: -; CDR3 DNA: TGTGCCAGCAGCTTAGGCAGTCGGCGTAACACTGAAGCTTTCTTT; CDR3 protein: CASSLGSRRNTEAFF
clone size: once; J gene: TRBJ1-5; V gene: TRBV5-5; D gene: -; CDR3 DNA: TGTGCCAGCAGCTTGGGCAGTGACCAGCCCCAGCATTTT; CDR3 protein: CASSLGSDQPQHF
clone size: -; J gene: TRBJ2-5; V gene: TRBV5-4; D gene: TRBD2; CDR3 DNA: TGTGCCAGCAGCTCCCCGCTAGCGGGCCGAGAGACCCAGTACTTC; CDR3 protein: CASSSPLAGRETQYF
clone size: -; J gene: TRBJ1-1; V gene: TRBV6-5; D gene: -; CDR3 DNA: TGTGCCAGCAGCCACAGGTGGGGGGCGAACACTGAAGCTTTCTTT; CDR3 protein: CASSHRWGANTEAFF
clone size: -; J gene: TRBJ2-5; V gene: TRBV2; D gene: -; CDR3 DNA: TGTGCCAGCAGTGATGAGGGGATACCTCAAGAGACCCAGTACTTC; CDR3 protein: CASSDEGIPQETQYF
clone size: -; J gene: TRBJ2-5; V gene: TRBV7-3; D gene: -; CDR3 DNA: TGTGCCAGCGCTGAGGCTGCAGGGGAGACCCAGTACTTC; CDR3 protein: CASAEAAGETQYF
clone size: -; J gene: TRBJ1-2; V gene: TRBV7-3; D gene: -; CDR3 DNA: TGTGCCAGCAGCTTAGGACCGAGCACTAACTATGGCTACACCTTC; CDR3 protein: CASSLGPSTNYGYTF
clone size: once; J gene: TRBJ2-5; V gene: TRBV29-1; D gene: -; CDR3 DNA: TGCAGCGTTGAATGGGGGTCGGTGACCCAGTACTTC; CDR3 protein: CSVEWGSVTQYF
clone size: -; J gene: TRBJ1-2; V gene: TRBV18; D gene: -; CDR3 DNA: TGTGCCAGCTCACCTCGGACAGATACTAACTATGGCTACACCTTC; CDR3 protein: CASSPRTDTNYGYTF
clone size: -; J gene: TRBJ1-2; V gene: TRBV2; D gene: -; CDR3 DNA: TGTGCCAGCAGAGCGGACACCGCTAACTATGGCTACACCTTC; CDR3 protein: CASRADTANYGYTF
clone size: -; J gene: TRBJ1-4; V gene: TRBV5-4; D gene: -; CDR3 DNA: TGTGCCAGCAGCTTGGAGGGGAGGACTGAAAAACTGTTTTTT; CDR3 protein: CASSLEGRTEKLFF
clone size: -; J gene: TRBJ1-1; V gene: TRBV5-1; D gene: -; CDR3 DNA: TGCGCCAGCAGCCTTGATGGTGAAGCTTTCTTT; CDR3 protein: CASSLDGEAFF